The 24 T cell receptor beta chains below all came from one sample that was sequenced in a study of identical twins (dated by TCRdb to about 2016). Libraries were built with 5' RACE. The run used an Illumina HiSeq 2000. The public reads were reprocessed in TCRdb via fastp at Q25 and MiXCR, keeping in-frame beta chains. For every CDR3 protein sequence, its rows merge into one entry that carries the most common genes and DNA. This sample has 650,000 to 800,000 distinct CDR3 sequences in its table, and 8% to 9% of those were observed once. Approximately 0.89% of the sample is held by the ten biggest clonotypes. The same specimen was also included in a second study, on yellow fever vaccine responses in identical twins.

Sequencing used PBMCs. The origin of the receptors is a woman between 18 and 29 years old in good health.

This clonotype occurred a few times. The chain couples TRBV20-1 to TRBJ1-5; D uncertain. In germline, CDR1 is DFQATT, CDR2 SNEGSKA (reference sequence). V shed 3 bases and J shed 3 bases, with 12 bases lying between them. The CDR3 has 14 amino acids. The CDR3 spells CSASDGYNNQPQHF. CDR3 bases: TGCAGTGCTAGTGATGGGTATAACAATCAGCCCCAGCATTTT.

This chain uses TRBV5-1 with TRBJ2-3, with D unclear. This CDR3 contains 17 residues. CDR1 and CDR2 (germline): SGHRS, YFSETQ. The V and J ends lost 1 base and 6 bases respectively, with 21 bases between them. CDR3 sequence (DNA): TGCGCCAGCAGCTTGCGAAGAAGCGATCCTAAGGCGGATACGCAGTATTTT. Translating it yields CASSLRRSDPKADTQYF.

Worth noting for this clonotype: A much larger clone lies a single base off, so this may be a read error. The chain joins TRBV12-3 or TRBV12-4 to TRBJ2-1, with TRBD2 matching 9 bases. CDR3 length equals 13 residues. The CDR3 coding sequence is TGTGCCAGCAGTTTGATAGCGGGGGATGAGCTGTTCTTC. Its protein is CASSLIAGDELFF.

The V gene is TRBV7-9, the J gene TRBJ2-2; D gene uncertain. V dropped 9 bases and J dropped 3 bases, with 2 bases sitting between them. The CDR3 loop spans 10 amino acids. Germline assignment: CDR1 SEHNR and CDR2 FQNEAQ (reference sequence). The CDR3 DNA sequence: TGTGCCAGAGACACCGGGGAGCTGTTTTTT. Residues: CARDTGELFF.

For this clonotype: This may stem from a read error, because a much larger clone lies one nucleotide away. V gene TRBV20-1 combines with J gene TRBJ2-2; tentatively, D is TRBD2 (5 bases). This CDR3 spans 11 amino acids. CDR1 and CDR2 from the germline V gene are DFQATT and SNEGSKA (reference sequence). The CDR3 region is CSARLTGKLFF. The CDR3 nucleotides read TGCAGTGCTAGACTTACCGGGAAGCTGTTTTTT.

This chain links TRBV7-9 with TRBJ2-7; 9 bases match TRBD1. The junction had 14 bases not matched to a gene; V was cut back by 5 bases and J by 3 bases. Germline loops: CDR1 SEHNR, CDR2 FQNEAQ (reference sequence). The CDR3 runs to 17 residues. CDR3 nucleotide sequence: TGTGCCAGCAGCCACTTCCTTGACCGGGACAGGGACTACGAGCAGTACTTC. Translation: CASSHFLDRDRDYEQYF.

The rearrangement uses TRBV29-1 and TRBJ2-7, with D possibly TRBD1 on 6 matching bases. Germline lookup yields CDR1 SQVTM and CDR2 ANQGSEA. The CDR3 has 12 amino acids. V lost 6 bases and J 3 bases, leaving 12 bases between the germline ends. CDR3 sequence: CSVVTGIYEQYF. Written as DNA, the CDR3 is TGCAGCGTCGTCACAGGGATCTACGAGCAGTACTTC.

This clonotype occurred many times. The chain couples TRBV11-1 to TRBJ2-2; D not resolved. The germline CDR1 and CDR2 sequences are SGHAT and FQDESV (reference sequence). Trimming left V 3 bases short and J 2 bases short, with 4 bases between. CDR3 length: 13 amino acids. The CDR3 bases are TGTGCCAGCAGCTTTACTAACACCGGGGAGCTGTTTTTT. Residues: CASSFTNTGELFF.

This clonotype occurred a few times. The chain is built from TRBV12-3 or TRBV12-4 and TRBJ2-1, with 10 bases that match TRBD2. The CDR3 length is 18 residues. V gave up 6 bases and J gave up 2 bases; unmatched junction bases: 13. The CDR3 DNA follows: TGTGCCAGCAGCCGACAGGGACCAGCGGGAGGGCCCTACAATGAGCAGTTCTTC. This sequence encodes CASSRQGPAGGPYNEQFF.

This chain links TRBV12-3 or TRBV12-4 with TRBJ2-7, with unresolved D. The CDR3 extends over 14 amino acids. Trimming removed 8 bases at V and 2 bases at J, with 16 bases between. The CDR3 bases are TGTGCCAGCTCCCGCCTAGAAAAAGCCTACGAGCAGTACTTC. Its translation: CASSRLEKAYEQYF.

This clonotype occurred a few times. The V and J genes are TRBV29-1 and TRBJ2-5; D is possibly TRBD1 (5 bases). The CDR3 consists of 12 residues. Germline loops: CDR1 SQVTM, CDR2 ANQGSEA. V gave up 3 bases and J gave up 6 bases, with 11 bases separating them. This CDR3 reads CSVEGQGQTQYF. For the CDR3, the DNA is TGCAGCGTTGAGGGGCAGGGCCAGACCCAGTACTTC.

The chain links TRBV29-1 to TRBJ2-5; 11 nucleotides line up with TRBD2. The germline gives CDR1 SQVTM, CDR2 ANQGSEA. J gave up 5 bases and V 7 bases, and 6 bases lay outside the gene matches. This CDR3 has 13 residues. This CDR3 is CSGRLAGSETQYF. The CDR3 DNA follows: TGCAGCGGGAGACTAGCGGGAAGCGAGACCCAGTACTTC. Full variable domain (outside the CDR3, taken from reference TRBV29-1 and TRBJ2-5): SAVISQKPSRDICQRGTSLTIQCQVDSQVTMMFWYRQQPGQSLTLIATANQGSEATYESGFVIDKFPISRPNLTFSTLTVSNMSPEDSSIYLCSGRLAGSETQYFGPGTRLLVL.

This clonotype was picked up many times. The chain is built from TRBV7-2 and TRBJ2-7, with D tentatively TRBD2 (6 bases). The CDR3 sequence is 12 residues long. Germline V gives CDR1 SGHTA, CDR2 FQGNSA. V lost 8 bases and J 1 base, leaving 9 bases between the germline ends. DNA for the CDR3: TGTGCCAGCGGGGACTCGTCCTACGAGCAGTACTTC. Translating it yields CASGDSSYEQYF.

Note on this clonotype: The germline gene is not matched at one end of the junction; a read error may be the cause. The chain recombines TRBV11-2 with TRBJ2-3; TRBD1 matches at 9 bases. CDR1 is SGHAT and CDR2 is FQNNGV in the germline V gene. The CDR3 has 15 residues. This chain's CDR3 is CAGSRGQGSTDTQYF. CDR3 DNA sequence: TGTGCCGGCAGCCGAGGACAGGGGTCCACAGATACGCAGTATTTT.

This clonotype was seen a handful of times. The chain couples TRBV29-1 to TRBJ2-1; no clear D. The ends were cut back, 5 bases at V and 10 bases at J, with 30 bases in the middle. This CDR3 is 17 amino acids long. Germline V gene lookup returns CDR1 SQVTM and CDR2 ANQGSEA. The CDR3 DNA reads as TGCAGCGTTCCTAACACCGGGCCAGCCCTCTTTTTAGGGGAGCAGTTCTTC. Protein: CSVPNTGPALFLGEQFF.

This clonotype was detected many times. V gene TRBV4-3 combines with J gene TRBJ2-3; a possible D gene is TRBD1 (6 bases). The germline V and J ends were trimmed by 0 bases and 6 bases, with 16 bases remaining between them. The CDR3 runs to 16 residues. Looked up from germline, CDR1 is LGHNA and CDR2 is YSLEER. For the CDR3, the DNA is TGCGCCAGCAGCCAAGATCTGGACAGTATTTGGGATACGCAGTATTTT. Its translation is CASSQDLDSIWDTQYF.

Here the CDR3 DNA reads TGTGCCAGCAGCCCCTTGGGTGGATCCGATGAGCAGTTCTTC. Its protein product is CASSPLGGSDEQFF. The chain is built from TRBV7-9 and TRBJ2-1; D is ambiguous. The germline V gene encodes CDR1 SEHNR and CDR2 FQNEAQ (reference sequence). Between the trimmed V and J ends, which lost 5 bases and 8 bases, there was a span of 16 bases. CDR3 length: 14 residues.

Ten or more counts support this clonotype. The CDR3: CASSLQRLAGGSEQFF. DNA for the CDR3: TGTGCCAGCAGCTTACAGCGACTAGCGGGAGGGAGTGAGCAGTTCTTC. The chain uses TRBV7-2 and TRBJ2-1; 14 nucleotides match TRBD2. Germline assignment: CDR1 SGHTA and CDR2 FQGNSA. Losses at the gene ends were 2 bases for V and 9 bases for J; bases not matched to a gene: 6. The CDR3 sequence is 16 residues long. The whole variable domain, remainder taken from reference TRBV7-2 and TRBJ2-1, is GAGVSQSPSNKVTEKGKDVELRCDPISGHTALYWYRQSLGQGLEFLIYFQGNSAPDKSGLPSDRFSAERTGGSVSTLTIQRTQQEDSAVYLCASSLQRLAGGSEQFFGPGTRLTVL.

Note on this clonotype: A read error may be the cause here, since a much bigger clone is one base away. This chain joins TRBV2 and TRBJ2-3, with 7 bases that match TRBD1. V gave up 6 bases and J gave up 5 bases; unmatched junction bases: 11. The germline gives CDR1 SNHLY, CDR2 FYNNEI. There are 15 residues in the CDR3. CDR3 amino acids: CASSSKSGGRDTQYF. The CDR3 DNA follows: TGTGCCAGCAGCTCAAAATCAGGGGGTAGAGATACGCAGTATTTT.

This clonotype has only a few counts. This chain connects TRBV30 to TRBJ2-1; TRBD2 matches 7 bases. Germline loops: CDR1 GTSNPN, CDR2 SVGIG (reference sequence). V was pared by 3 bases and J by 6 bases, with 2 bases of the junction left unmatched. The CDR3 totals 12 residues. Here the CDR3 DNA reads TGTGCCTGGAGACGGACTAGCAATGAGCAGTTCTTC. Its translation is CAWRRTSNEQFF. Full variable domain (missing parts from reference TRBV30 and TRBJ2-1): SQTIHQWPATLVQPVGSPLSLECTVEGTSNPNLYWYRQAAGRGLQLLFYSVGIGQISSEVPQNLSASRPQDRQFILSSKKLLLSDSGFYLCAWRRTSNEQFFGPGTRLTVL.

The chain recombines TRBV10-3 with TRBJ2-3; 10 bases agree with TRBD2. V was clipped by 2 bases and J by 4 bases; unmatched bases: 12. CDR3 length equals 18 residues. Germline V gene sequence: CDR1 ENHRY, CDR2 SYGVKD. The CDR3 here is CAISERAGPSGGSDTQYF. CDR3 nucleotides: TGTGCCATCAGTGAGCGGGCGGGACCTAGCGGGGGCTCAGATACGCAGTATTTT.

In the case of this clonotype: Possible read error: a much larger clone is one base away. This chain links TRBV12-3 or TRBV12-4 with TRBJ2-7; D uncertain. Trimming left V 2 bases short and J 3 bases short, with 5 bases between. The CDR3 length is 12 residues. The CDR3 reads CASSLQVYEQYF. The CDR3 DNA sequence: TGTGCCAGCAGTTTACAGGTCTACGAGCAGTACTTC.

The CDR3 coding sequence is TGTGCCAGCTCACCAATCCCCGTGTCAGGGAGCACCACCGGGGAGCTGTTTTTT. This codes for CASSPIPVSGSTTGELFF. The chain employs TRBV18 and TRBJ2-2; possibly TRBD1 or TRBD2 for D (5 bases each). V dropped 2 bases and J dropped 4 bases, with 20 bases sitting between them. The CDR3 contains 18 residues. From germline, CDR1 is KGHSH and CDR2 LQKENI. Combining the CDR3 with reference TRBV18 and TRBJ2-2 gives the whole variable domain NAGVMQNPRHLVRRRGQEARLRCSPMKGHSHVYWYRQLPEEGLKFMVYLQKENIIDESGMPKERFSAEFPKEGPSILRIQQVVRGDSAAYFCASSPIPVSGSTTGELFFGEGSRLTVL.

The V and J genes are TRBV29-1 and TRBJ2-2, with 8 bases aligning to TRBD2. CDR3 length equals 14 residues. CDR1 and CDR2 (germline): SQVTM, ANQGSEA. Germline trimming cut 6 bases from V and 5 bases from J; bases unmatched to any gene: 8. The CDR3 bases are TGCAGCGTCCTGGGACTAGTTGAGACCGGGGAGCTGTTTTTT. This translates into CSVLGLVETGELFF.